One sample yielded the 20 T cell receptor beta chains listed below, sequenced in a study of blood T cell repertoires in COVID-19. Libraries were prepared by immunoSEQ multiplex PCR; TCRdb keeps only in-frame clonotypes and omits some of them. The sample yields about 120,000 clones, roughly 80% seen once. The sequencing sample was made of peripheral blood. These TCRs come from a man between 25 and 39 years old with acute or convalescent COVID-19.

The gene calls are TRBV15 and TRBJ1-5, with TRBD1 matching 7 bases. V was clipped by 3 bases and J by 1 base; unmatched bases: 3. The CDR3 is made up of 15 amino acids. CDR1 and CDR2 from the germline V gene are LNHNV and YYDKDF (reference sequence). DNA for the CDR3: TGTGCCACCAGCAGGTCCAGGGGGAGCAATCAGCCCCAGCATTTT. It specifies CATSRSRGSNQPQHF.

V and J are TRBV11-2 and TRBJ2-7; D possibly corresponds to TRBD1 (5 bases). The germline V gene has CDR1 SGHAT and CDR2 FQNNGV. Deletions cut 5 bases from V and 3 bases from J, with 8 bases between. The CDR3 length is 12 residues. The CDR3 here is CASSTGHYEQYF. The CDR3 nucleotides are TGTGCCAGCAGCACCGGACACTACGAGCAGTACTTC.

This chain uses TRBV3-1 (or the pseudogene TRBV3-2) with TRBJ2-1; the D is unclear. The CDR3 is made up of 13 amino acids. V was clipped by 8 bases and J by 6 bases, with 14 bases between them. The germline V gene encodes CDR1 LGHDT and CDR2 YNNKEL (reference sequence). The DNA for the CDR3 is TGTGCCAGCGGCCCCTTCGTCAGCAATGAGCAGTTCTTC. Residues: CASGPFVSNEQFF.

The CDR3 spells CASSADRAELYEQYV. The CDR3 DNA follows: TGTGCCAGCAGTGCCGACAGGGCTGAACTTTACGAGCAGTACGTC. The V call is TRBV2, the J call TRBJ2-7, with 7 bases matching TRBD1. Germline V lookup: CDR1 SNHLY, CDR2 FYNNEI. CDR3 length: 15 amino acids. The V and J ends lost 4 bases and 4 bases, in that order; junction bases with no gene match: 10.

The gene calls are TRBV19 and TRBJ2-1; possibly TRBD1 for D (5 bases). Germline V gene sequence: CDR1 LNHDA, CDR2 SQIVND (reference sequence). The CDR3 runs 16 residues. V lost 3 bases and J 2 bases, leaving 14 bases between the germline ends. DNA for the CDR3: TGTGCCAGTAGTATCTCGACTGGGGCCCCCTACAATGAGCAGTTCTTC. This codes for CASSISTGAPYNEQFF.

This clone was seen just once. The chain is built from TRBV11-2 and TRBJ1-4; no reliable D call. Trimming removed 3 bases from V and 8 bases from J, with 7 bases in between. The CDR3 has 12 amino acids. Germline V gene lookup returns CDR1 SGHAT and CDR2 FQNNGV. The CDR3 protein is CASSFSKEKLFF. CDR3 nucleotides: TGTGCCAGCAGCTTTAGCAAGGAAAAACTGTTTTTT. The full variable domain, with the rest looked up from reference TRBV11-2 and TRBJ1-4, is EAGVAQSPRYKIIEKRQSVAFWCNPISGHATLYWYQQILGQGPKLLIQFQNNGVVDDSQLPKDRFSAERLKGVDSTLKIQPAKLEDSAVYLCASSFSKEKLFFGSGTQLSVL.

This chain uses TRBV12-3 or TRBV12-4 with TRBJ2-3, with D possibly being TRBD1 (6 bases). The CDR3 spans 12 residues. V gave up 8 bases and J gave up 3 bases, with 9 bases separating them. CDR3 region: CASGGGTDTQYF. The CDR3 DNA follows: TGTGCCAGCGGGGGCGGGACAGATACGCAGTATTTT.

This clone was recorded many times. The chain couples TRBV19 to TRBJ2-2; D not certain. Germline V gives CDR1 LNHDA, CDR2 SQIVND (reference sequence). The CDR3 sequence is 14 residues long. The ends were cut back, 3 bases at V and 5 bases at J, with 10 bases in the middle. This chain's CDR3 is CASSIAARTGELFF. The CDR3, as DNA: TGTGCCAGTAGTATTGCGGCTAGAACCGGGGAGCTGTTTTTT.

The V and J genes are TRBV11-2 and TRBJ1-1; D is uncertain. The V gene's germline CDR1 is SGHAT and CDR2 FQNNGV. The CDR3 contains 14 residues. The V end was cut by 2 bases, the J end by 4 bases, with 11 bases between. The CDR3 DNA sequence: TGTGCCAGCAGCTTAACCGGGAGAAGCACTGAAGCTTTCTTT. Its protein is CASSLTGRSTEAFF.

V is TRBV18 and J is TRBJ2-1, with TRBD2 matching 8 bases. The junction had 2 bases not matched to a gene; V was cut back by 3 bases and J by 1 base. Germline CDR1 and CDR2: KGHSH and LQKENI. This CDR3 spans 15 amino acids. The CDR3 coding sequence is TGTGCCAGCTCACCCGGGACTAGGTCCTACAATGAGCAGTTCTTC. Translation: CASSPGTRSYNEQFF.

The chain combines TRBV2 with TRBJ1-3; tentative D call: TRBD1 (5 bases). The germline CDR1 and CDR2 sequences are SNHLY and FYNNEI. V was trimmed by 3 bases and J by 0 bases, leaving 12 bases between them. The CDR3 has 16 residues. CDR3 sequence reads: CASSDGDFPSGNTIYF. DNA of the CDR3: TGTGCCAGCAGTGACGGGGACTTCCCCTCTGGAAACACCATATATTTT.

The gene calls are TRBV2 and TRBJ2-7; 7 positions match TRBD1. The germline CDR1 and CDR2 sequences are SNHLY and FYNNEI. V lost 4 bases, J lost 4 bases, and 4 bases stayed unmatched. CDR3 length equals 13 residues. The CDR3: CASSVRGPYEQYF. DNA of the CDR3: TGTGCCAGCAGTGTGAGGGGGCCATACGAGCAGTACTTC.

This clone was counted a single time. CDR3 loop: CASSPGTAVQETQYF. In DNA, the CDR3 is TGTGCCAGCAGCCCCGGGACAGCGGTCCAAGAGACCCAGTACTTC. This rearrangement joins TRBV11-2 to TRBJ2-5, with TRBD1 matching 7 bases. The CDR3 extends over 15 amino acids. Germline V gene data show CDR1 as SGHAT and CDR2 as FQNNGV. J gave up 1 base and V 5 bases, and 7 bases lay outside the gene matches.

As to this clone: This sample includes further DNA sequences coding for the same CDR3. This sequence joins TRBV9 and TRBJ1-1; 7 positions match TRBD1. Germline CDR1 SGDLS, CDR2 YYNGEE. This CDR3 comprises 15 residues. Unmatched junction bases numbered 3, after V lost 0 bases and J lost 1 base. CDR3 DNA sequence: TGTGCCAGCAGCGTAGAGGGACAGCGGAACACTGAAGCTTTCTTT. This gives the protein CASSVEGQRNTEAFF.

The V call is TRBV7-8, the J call TRBJ1-4, with TRBD1 matching 11 bases. Germline V gives CDR1 SGHVS, CDR2 FQNEAQ. V trimming: 3 bases; J trimming: 4 bases; junction bases outside the gene matches: 4. CDR3 length equals 16 residues. CDR3 in amino acids: CASSLGTGGSNEKLFF. DNA for the CDR3: TGTGCCAGCAGCTTGGGGACAGGGGGAAGTAATGAAAAACTGTTTTTT.

This rearrangement joins TRBV6-5 to TRBJ1-2; D might be TRBD1 (6 bases). Germline V CDR1 and CDR2: MNHEY, SVGAGI. The CDR3 has 11 amino acids. V lost 9 bases, J lost 4 bases, and 9 bases lay in between. Here the CDR3 DNA reads TGTGCCAGTTCGACAGGCTATGGCTACACCTTC. It translates to CASSTGYGYTF.

The gene calls are TRBV3-1 (or the pseudogene TRBV3-2) and TRBJ2-7; TRBD2 is a possible D gene (5 bases). Per the germline V gene, CDR1 is LGHDT and CDR2 is YNNKEL (reference sequence). The V end was cut by 1 base, the J end by 5 bases, with 9 bases between. The CDR3 is made up of 13 amino acids. The CDR3 is CASSQGARDEQYV. The CDR3 nucleotides are TGTGCCAGCAGCCAAGGGGCGCGGGACGAGCAGTACGTC.

The rearrangement links TRBV4-2 to TRBJ2-2; the match to TRBD2 covers 8 bases. The CDR3 length is 17 residues. The V segment lost 2 bases and the J segment 6 bases; nucleotides outside the gene matches: 11. Germline CDR1 reads LGHNA; CDR2 reads YNFKEQ. The CDR3 spells CASSQRVAGYRPGELFF. As DNA, the CDR3 is TGTGCCAGCAGCCAAAGGGTAGCGGGATATAGGCCCGGGGAGCTGTTTTTT.

The rearrangement joins TRBV21-1 to TRBJ2-3; the D call in the table, TRBD2, was not verified against the DNA. TRBV21-1 is a listed pseudogene. The CDR3 runs 17 residues. The CDR3, as DNA: TGTGCCAGCAGCAAAGTTGCGACTAGCGGGAATTGGAATACGCAGTATTTT. Amino acids: CASSKVATSGNWNTQYF.

The chain carries TRBV6-4 and TRBJ2-5; D possibly corresponds to TRBD2 (6 bases). Trimming left V 4 bases short and J 1 base short, with 13 bases between. The CDR3 is 15 residues long. Germline V gene sequence: CDR1 MRHNA, CDR2 SNTAGT. In DNA, the CDR3 is TGTGCCAGCAGTGTGTCGGGAGATCCCCAAGAGACCCAGTACTTC. It translates to CASSVSGDPQETQYF.